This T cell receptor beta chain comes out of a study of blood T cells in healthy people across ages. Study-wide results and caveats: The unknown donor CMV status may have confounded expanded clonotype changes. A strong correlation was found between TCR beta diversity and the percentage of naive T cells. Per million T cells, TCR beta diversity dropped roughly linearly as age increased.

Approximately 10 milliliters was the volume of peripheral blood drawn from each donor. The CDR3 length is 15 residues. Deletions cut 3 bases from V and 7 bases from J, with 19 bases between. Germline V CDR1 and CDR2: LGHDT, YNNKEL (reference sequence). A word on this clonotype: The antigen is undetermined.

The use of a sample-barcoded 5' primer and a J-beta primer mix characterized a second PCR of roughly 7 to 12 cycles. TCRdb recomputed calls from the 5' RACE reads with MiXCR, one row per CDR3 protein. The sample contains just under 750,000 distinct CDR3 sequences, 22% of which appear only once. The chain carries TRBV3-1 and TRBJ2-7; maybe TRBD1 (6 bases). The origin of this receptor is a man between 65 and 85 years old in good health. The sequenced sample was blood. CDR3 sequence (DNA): TGTGCCAGCAGCCACCGGGACACACAAATGGCGGAGCAGTACTTC. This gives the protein CASSHRDTQMAEQYF.